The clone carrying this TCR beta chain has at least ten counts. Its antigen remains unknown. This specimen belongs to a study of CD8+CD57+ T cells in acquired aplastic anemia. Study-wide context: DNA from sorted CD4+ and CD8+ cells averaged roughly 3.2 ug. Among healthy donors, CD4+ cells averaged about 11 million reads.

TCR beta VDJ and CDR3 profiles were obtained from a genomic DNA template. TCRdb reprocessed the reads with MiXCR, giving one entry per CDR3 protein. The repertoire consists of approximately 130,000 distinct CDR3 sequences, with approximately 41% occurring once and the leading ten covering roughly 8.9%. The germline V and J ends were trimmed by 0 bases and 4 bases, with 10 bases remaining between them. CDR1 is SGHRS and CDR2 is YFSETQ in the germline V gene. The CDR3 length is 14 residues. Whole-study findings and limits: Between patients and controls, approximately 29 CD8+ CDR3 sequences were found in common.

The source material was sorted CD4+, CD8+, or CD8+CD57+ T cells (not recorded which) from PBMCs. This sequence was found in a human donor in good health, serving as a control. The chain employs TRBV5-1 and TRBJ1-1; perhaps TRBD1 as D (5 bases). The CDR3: CASSLGREGTEAFF. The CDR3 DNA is TGCGCCAGCAGCTTGGGCAGGGAGGGCACTGAAGCTTTCTTT.